The rows below give T cell receptor beta chains drawn from one sample of a study of immune evolution from preneoplasia to lung adenocarcinoma. Sequencing was performed with immunoSEQ multiplex PCR; in TCRdb, only in-frame clones are kept and a portion is missing. The sample has about 41,000 clones; roughly 80% are singletons. The sequencing input was FFPE invasive lung adenocarcinoma tissue. The receptors shown here come from a person aged 60 to 70 with lung adenocarcinoma. The CDR3 runs from the conserved cysteine through the conserved F or W. Each record gives: D gene, J gene, CDR3 length, V gene, clone size, CDR3 DNA, CDR3 protein. The D gene is left open where the match is weak. Size tells how often a clone was seen (once, few, many) or the class of an expanded clone, and some rows leave it out.

d_call: -
j_call: TRBJ2-7
cdr3_length: 16
v_call: TRBV4-1
clone_size: medium-sized
cdr3_nt: TGCGCCAGCAGCCAACCAGGGGCCCTGGGCTCGTACGAGCAGTACTTC
cdr3_aa: CASSQPGALGSYEQYF

d_call: -
j_call: TRBJ2-4
cdr3_length: 15
v_call: TRBV4-1
clone_size: once
cdr3_nt: TGCGCCAGCAGCCAAGATGCCGTAGCCAAAAACATTCAGTACTTC
cdr3_aa: CASSQDAVAKNIQYF

d_call: -
j_call: TRBJ1-2
cdr3_length: 15
v_call: TRBV4-1
clone_size: -
cdr3_nt: TGCGCCAGCAGCCAAGATTCCGGGAACCTTTATGGCTACACCTTC
cdr3_aa: CASSQDSGNLYGYTF

d_call: -
j_call: TRBJ2-3
cdr3_length: 14
v_call: TRBV27
clone_size: -
cdr3_nt: TGTGCCAGCAGTCCGTCCCCCCGGACAGATACGCAGTATTTT
cdr3_aa: CASSPSPRTDTQYF

d_call: TRBD1
j_call: TRBJ2-2
cdr3_length: 14
v_call: TRBV7-2
clone_size: -
cdr3_nt: TGTGCCAGCACGGACAGGGGGCGCGCCGGGGAGCTGTTTTTT
cdr3_aa: CASTDRGRAGELFF

d_call: TRBD1
j_call: TRBJ2-7
cdr3_length: 17
v_call: TRBV4-1
clone_size: once
cdr3_nt: TGCGCCAGCAGCCAAGTGATGGGACAGGGGGCTTCCTACGAGCAGTACTTC
cdr3_aa: CASSQVMGQGASYEQYF

d_call: TRBD2
j_call: TRBJ2-1
cdr3_length: 17
v_call: TRBV28
clone_size: -
cdr3_nt: TGTGCCAGCAGTTTTTGGTCTAGCGGGAACTCCTACAATGAGCAGTTCTTC
cdr3_aa: CASSFWSSGNSYNEQFF

d_call: TRBD2
j_call: TRBJ2-3
cdr3_length: 16
v_call: TRBV10-1
clone_size: -
cdr3_nt: TGCGCCAGCAGCGTGGGACTAGCGGGATTCACAGATACGCAGTATTTT
cdr3_aa: CASSVGLAGFTDTQYF

d_call: TRBD1
j_call: TRBJ2-1
cdr3_length: 15
v_call: TRBV7-9
clone_size: -
cdr3_nt: TGTGCCAGCGGGAGACTAACAGGGGACTACAATGAGCAGTTCTTC
cdr3_aa: CASGRLTGDYNEQFF

d_call: -
j_call: TRBJ1-1
cdr3_length: 13
v_call: TRBV7-2
clone_size: -
cdr3_nt: TGTGCCAGCAGCGCGTACAGGGACACTGAAGCTTTCTTT
cdr3_aa: CASSAYRDTEAFF

d_call: -
j_call: TRBJ1-1
cdr3_length: 13
v_call: TRBV12-5
clone_size: -
cdr3_nt: TGTGCTAGTGAATTAAGGGAGAGCACTGAAGCTTTCTTT
cdr3_aa: CASELRESTEAFF

d_call: -
j_call: TRBJ2-1
cdr3_length: 16
v_call: TRBV9
clone_size: -
cdr3_nt: TGTGCCAGCAGCGTAGACGGGACCCCTACCTACAATGAGCAGTTCTTC
cdr3_aa: CASSVDGTPTYNEQFF

d_call: -
j_call: TRBJ1-5
cdr3_length: 15
v_call: TRBV28
clone_size: -
cdr3_nt: TGTGCCAGCAGTTTAGGGGGGCCGGGCAATCAGCCCCAGCATTTT
cdr3_aa: CASSLGGPGNQPQHF

d_call: -
j_call: TRBJ2-7
cdr3_length: 17
v_call: TRBV19
clone_size: once
cdr3_nt: TGTGCCAGTAGTATGCGCCCCATTAGTAAGGGCTCGGGGGAGCAGTACTTC
cdr3_aa: CASSMRPISKGSGEQYF

d_call: TRBD2
j_call: TRBJ2-1
cdr3_length: 14
v_call: TRBV30
clone_size: -
cdr3_nt: TGTGCCTGGGGTCGACTAGCGGGAGGCAATGAGCAGTTCTTC
cdr3_aa: CAWGRLAGGNEQFF

d_call: TRBD1
j_call: TRBJ2-1
cdr3_length: 15
v_call: TRBV18
clone_size: -
cdr3_nt: TGTGCCAGCTCACCGCCTGGGACAGGGATGCATGAGCAGTTCTTC
cdr3_aa: CASSPPGTGMHEQFF

d_call: TRBD1
j_call: TRBJ2-3
cdr3_length: 14
v_call: TRBV27
clone_size: once
cdr3_nt: TGTGCCAGCAGTTTAGGGACAGGGGCAGATACGCAGTATTTT
cdr3_aa: CASSLGTGADTQYF

d_call: TRBD1
j_call: TRBJ2-7
cdr3_length: 16
v_call: TRBV11-2
clone_size: -
cdr3_nt: TGTGCCAGCAGCTCACAGGGGAGAGGGGACTCCTACGAGCAGTACTTC
cdr3_aa: CASSSQGRGDSYEQYF

d_call: -
j_call: TRBJ1-5
cdr3_length: 16
v_call: TRBV7-8
clone_size: -
cdr3_nt: TGTGCCAGCAGCTTAGCAGGCAGTAATAGCAATCAGCCCCAGCATTTT
cdr3_aa: CASSLAGSNSNQPQHF

d_call: -
j_call: TRBJ2-7
cdr3_length: 14
v_call: TRBV6-5
clone_size: few
cdr3_nt: TGTGCCAGCAGTCACTTTGCCCACCCCTACGAGCAGTACTTC
cdr3_aa: CASSHFAHPYEQYF

d_call: -
j_call: TRBJ2-7
cdr3_length: 15
v_call: TRBV7-2
clone_size: -
cdr3_nt: TGTGCCAGCAGCTCCCGCTCGACAGGAGCCTACGAGCAGTACTTC
cdr3_aa: CASSSRSTGAYEQYF

d_call: -
j_call: TRBJ2-3
cdr3_length: 16
v_call: TRBV15
clone_size: -
cdr3_nt: TGTGCCACCAGCACCCGCCGGGTGCCTAGCACAGATACGCAGTATTTT
cdr3_aa: CATSTRRVPSTDTQYF

d_call: -
j_call: TRBJ2-2
cdr3_length: 14
v_call: TRBV5-4
clone_size: -
cdr3_nt: TGTGCCAGCAGCCCCCATTGGGACACCGGGGAGCTGTTTTTT
cdr3_aa: CASSPHWDTGELFF

d_call: -
j_call: TRBJ2-5
cdr3_length: 11
v_call: TRBV20-1
clone_size: -
cdr3_nt: TGCAGTGCTAGCAAGCAGGAGACCCAGTACTTC
cdr3_aa: CSASKQETQYF

d_call: -
j_call: TRBJ2-7
cdr3_length: 15
v_call: TRBV6-6
clone_size: -
cdr3_nt: TGTGCCAGCAGGCGCGATGGGGTCGCGGGGTACGAGCAGTACTTC
cdr3_aa: CASRRDGVAGYEQYF

d_call: -
j_call: TRBJ2-7
cdr3_length: 14
v_call: TRBV11-3
clone_size: -
cdr3_nt: TGTGCCAGCAGCATCCAGCGGGGACACTACGAGCAGTACTTC
cdr3_aa: CASSIQRGHYEQYF

d_call: -
j_call: TRBJ1-3
cdr3_length: 15
v_call: TRBV7-6
clone_size: -
cdr3_nt: TGTGCCAGCAGCTTAGTCCCGGGCTCTGGAAACACCATATATTTT
cdr3_aa: CASSLVPGSGNTIYF

d_call: TRBD2
j_call: TRBJ2-2
cdr3_length: 14
v_call: TRBV6-6
clone_size: once
cdr3_nt: TGTGCCAGTCGTCGGCGGGAGAGGACCGGGGAGCTGTTTTTT
cdr3_aa: CASRRRERTGELFF

d_call: TRBD1
j_call: TRBJ2-2
cdr3_length: 17
v_call: TRBV5-4
clone_size: -
cdr3_nt: TGTGCCAGCAGCTATAAGCAGGGGGCGCTTAGATCCGGGGAGCTGTTTTTT
cdr3_aa: CASSYKQGALRSGELFF

d_call: -
j_call: TRBJ1-2
cdr3_length: 16
v_call: TRBV6-5
clone_size: once
cdr3_nt: TGTGCCAGCAGTTACTCAGCGTACAGGGCCTACTATGGCTACACCTTC
cdr3_aa: CASSYSAYRAYYGYTF

d_call: -
j_call: TRBJ2-1
cdr3_length: 13
v_call: TRBV30
clone_size: few
cdr3_nt: TGTGCCTGGTCGCCGCAACTTTACAATGAGCAGTTCTTC
cdr3_aa: CAWSPQLYNEQFF

d_call: -
j_call: TRBJ2-3
cdr3_length: 16
v_call: TRBV7-2
clone_size: -
cdr3_nt: TGTGCCAGCAGCTATCAACCCGGGGTTGGGGCAGATACGCAGTATTTT
cdr3_aa: CASSYQPGVGADTQYF

d_call: -
j_call: TRBJ2-7
cdr3_length: 11
v_call: TRBV2
clone_size: -
cdr3_nt: TGTGCCAGCAGCAGGGTGGGCGAGCAGTACTTC
cdr3_aa: CASSRVGEQYF

d_call: TRBD1
j_call: TRBJ1-5
cdr3_length: 20
v_call: TRBV28
clone_size: -
cdr3_nt: TGTGCCAGCAGTTTTGGGGTCCCGGGACAGGGGTTCTATAGCAATCAGCCCCAGCATTTT
cdr3_aa: CASSFGVPGQGFYSNQPQHF

d_call: TRBD2
j_call: TRBJ2-2
cdr3_length: 15
v_call: TRBV5-1
clone_size: -
cdr3_nt: TGCGCCAGCTCCTGGACTAGCGGGAGCACCGGGGAGCTGTTTTTT
cdr3_aa: CASSWTSGSTGELFF

d_call: TRBD1
j_call: TRBJ2-3
cdr3_length: 15
v_call: TRBV5-1
clone_size: -
cdr3_nt: TGCGCCAGCAGCTTGGGGCAGGGGGCGACAGATACGCAGTATTTT
cdr3_aa: CASSLGQGATDTQYF

d_call: -
j_call: TRBJ2-5
cdr3_length: 13
v_call: TRBV12-5
clone_size: -
cdr3_nt: TGTGCTAGCTCAAACGGGGTGTGGGAGACCCAGTACTTC
cdr3_aa: CASSNGVWETQYF

d_call: TRBD2
j_call: TRBJ2-1
cdr3_length: 16
v_call: TRBV7-7
clone_size: -
cdr3_nt: TGTGCTAGCAGCCCGGAGGGACTAGCGGGGGGAAATGAGCAGTTCTTC
cdr3_aa: CASSPEGLAGGNEQFF

d_call: -
j_call: TRBJ2-1
cdr3_length: 12
v_call: TRBV19
clone_size: -
cdr3_nt: TGTGCCAGTAGTATAGGCTCCAGTGAGCAGTTCTTC
cdr3_aa: CASSIGSSEQFF

d_call: TRBD1
j_call: TRBJ1-3
cdr3_length: 14
v_call: TRBV11-2
clone_size: -
cdr3_nt: TGTGCCGCGGGAAAAGACAGGGCTGGAAACACCATATATTTT
cdr3_aa: CAAGKDRAGNTIYF

d_call: TRBD1
j_call: TRBJ2-4
cdr3_length: 14
v_call: TRBV4-1
clone_size: -
cdr3_nt: TGCGCCAGCAGCCGAGACAGGGGTGAAAACATTCAGTACTTC
cdr3_aa: CASSRDRGENIQYF